The 11 T cell receptor beta chains reported below all come from one sample, sequenced in a study of cytotoxic CD8 clonotypes in ibrutinib-treated CLL. Method: immunoSEQ multiplex PCR; TCRdb's copy keeps in-frame clones and lacks some. The data hold 110,000 to 150,000 clones, with more than 75% observed a single time. Sequenced material: PBMCs, taken after 24 months of ibrutinib treatment. Receptor source: a human donor with chronic lymphocytic leukemia.

As to this clone: At the DNA level, this CDR3 is encoded by other sequences in the same sample as well. The chain uses TRBV9 and TRBJ1-2, with a possible D match to TRBD1 (5 bases). V was cut by 0 bases and J by 4 bases, with 7 bases left in between. The CDR3 covers 13 residues. Germline V gene sequence: CDR1 SGDLS, CDR2 YYNGEE. The CDR3 bases are TGTGCCAGCAGCGTAGCTGGGGGCTATGGCTACACCTTC. Protein sequence: CASSVAGGYGYTF.

The rearrangement uses TRBV5-1 and TRBJ2-1; the match to TRBD2 covers 10 bases. Germline values: CDR1 SGHRS, CDR2 YFSETQ. V was clipped by 4 bases and J by 5 bases; unmatched bases: 9. The CDR3 sequence is 16 residues long. DNA of the CDR3: TGCGCCAGCAGCCCCACGGGAACTAGCGGGGACAATGAGCAGTTCTTC. Its translation: CASSPTGTSGDNEQFF. The full variable domain, rest sourced from reference TRBV5-1 and TRBJ2-1, is KAGVTQTPRYLIKTRGQQVTLSCSPISGHRSVSWYQQTPGQGLQFLFEYFSETQRNKGNFPGRFSGRQFSNSRSEMNVSTLELGDSALYLCASSPTGTSGDNEQFFGPGTRLTVL.

The CDR3 loop reads CASRVGENEKLFF. In nucleotides, the CDR3 is TGCGCCAGCAGAGTAGGGGAGAATGAAAAACTGTTTTTT. This chain joins TRBV5-1 and TRBJ1-4; possible D gene TRBD1, 5 bases. CDR3 length: 13 residues. CDR1 SGHRS and CDR2 YFSETQ come from the germline V gene. V shed 5 bases and J shed 5 bases, with 10 bases lying between them.

This chain's CDR3 is CAIASGRAADTQYF. The CDR3 DNA is TGTGCCATCGCGAGCGGGAGGGCCGCAGATACGCAGTATTTT. The genes are TRBV10-3 and TRBJ2-3; 10 bases match TRBD2. The CDR3 has 14 amino acids. V lost 8 bases to trimming and J lost 4 bases; unmatched junction nucleotides: 6. Germline V CDR1 and CDR2: ENHRY, SYGVKD.

This chain joins TRBV16 and TRBJ2-6; D is perhaps TRBD1 or TRBD2 (5 bases each). Trimming cost V 4 bases and J 0 bases, with 16 bases left between them. CDR3 length: 18 amino acids. Germline-derived CDR1 and CDR2 are KGHSY and FQNENV. The DNA of the CDR3 is TGTGCCAGCAGCCCCCTAGGGCCAGGGACCTCTGGGGCCAACGTCCTGACTTTC. Its translation is CASSPLGPGTSGANVLTF.

V gene TRBV11-3 combines with J gene TRBJ2-2; D is ambiguous. The CDR3 covers 16 residues. Trimming removed 4 bases at V and 0 bases at J, with 12 bases between. Germline V gene data show CDR1 as SGHNT and CDR2 as YENEEA. The CDR3 DNA follows: TGTGCCAGCAGCTCCCCAAAACAAACGAACACCGGGGAGCTGTTTTTT. Protein sequence: CASSSPKQTNTGELFF. Together with reference TRBV11-3 and TRBJ2-2, the CDR3 gives the full variable domain: EAGVVQSPRYKIIEKKQPVAFWCNPISGHNTLYWYLQNLGQGPELLIRYENEEAVDDSQLPKDRFSAERLKGVDSTLKIQPAELGDSAVYLCASSSPKQTNTGELFFGEGSRLTVL.

The gene calls are TRBV4-2 and TRBJ1-5; 11 positions match TRBD1. CDR1 and CDR2 from the germline V gene are LGHNA and YNFKEQ. The CDR3 is 18 amino acids. Trimming removed 0 bases from V and 3 bases from J; junction bases left unmatched: 7. CDR3 in amino acids: CASSQEWGQGVTNQPQHF. CDR3 in DNA: TGTGCCAGCAGCCAAGAGTGGGGACAGGGGGTCACCAATCAGCCCCAGCATTTT.

This chain links TRBV9 with TRBJ2-7, with D possibly TRBD1 on 6 matching bases. Germline assignment: CDR1 SGDLS and CDR2 YYNGEE. This CDR3 is 14 amino acids long. The V gene lost 2 bases and the J gene lost 4 bases, with 13 bases spanning the gap. The CDR3 sequence: CASSVRDIGYEQYF. In DNA, the CDR3 is TGTGCCAGCAGCGTCCGGGACATAGGGTACGAGCAGTACTTC.

The V call is TRBV18, the J call TRBJ2-7; D is unresolved. The ends were cut back, 2 bases at V and 3 bases at J, with 8 bases in the middle. Germline V lookup: CDR1 KGHSH, CDR2 LQKENI. This CDR3 is 13 amino acids long. The DNA for the CDR3 is TGTGCCAGCTCACCAGCAACCCGCTACGAGCAGTACTTC. It translates to CASSPATRYEQYF.

This clone occurred a few times. The chain has TRBV9 and TRBJ1-1; unclear D gene. The CDR3 sequence is 12 residues long. Germline lookup yields CDR1 SGDLS and CDR2 YYNGEE. Trimming took off 0 bases at V and 3 bases at J, with 3 bases between the two ends. CDR3 residues: CASSVGDTEAFF. The CDR3 coding sequence is TGTGCCAGCAGCGTAGGGGACACTGAAGCTTTCTTT.

This chain uses TRBV14 with TRBJ2-2, with D uncertain. Trimming took off 3 bases at V and 5 bases at J, with 16 bases between the two ends. Germline V gene data show CDR1 as SGHDN and CDR2 as FVKESK. The CDR3 runs 16 residues. The CDR3 coding sequence is TGTGCCAGCAGCCATCCCCGCCCAGCACAAACCGGGGAGCTGTTTTTT. Its translation is CASSHPRPAQTGELFF.